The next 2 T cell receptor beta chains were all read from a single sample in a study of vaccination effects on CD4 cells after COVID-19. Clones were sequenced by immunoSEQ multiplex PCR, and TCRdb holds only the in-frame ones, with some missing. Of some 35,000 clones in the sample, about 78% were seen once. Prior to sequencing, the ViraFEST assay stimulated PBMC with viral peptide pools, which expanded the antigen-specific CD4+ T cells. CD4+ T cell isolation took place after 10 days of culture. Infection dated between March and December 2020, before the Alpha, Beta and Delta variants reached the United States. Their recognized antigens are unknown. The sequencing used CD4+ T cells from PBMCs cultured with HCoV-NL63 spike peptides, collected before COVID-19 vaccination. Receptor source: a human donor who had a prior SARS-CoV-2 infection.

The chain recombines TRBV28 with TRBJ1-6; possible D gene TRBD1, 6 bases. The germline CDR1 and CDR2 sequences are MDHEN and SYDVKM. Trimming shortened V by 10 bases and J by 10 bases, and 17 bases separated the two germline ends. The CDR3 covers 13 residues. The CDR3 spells CATTNQDSSPLHF. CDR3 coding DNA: TGTGCCACCACAAACCAGGACAGCTCACCCCTCCACTTT.

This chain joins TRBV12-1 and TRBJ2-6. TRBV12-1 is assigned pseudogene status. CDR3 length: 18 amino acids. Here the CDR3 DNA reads TGTGCCAGCAGCTTACGACGGGACCTGAGCTCTGGGGCCAACGTCCTGACTTTC. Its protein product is CASSLRRDLSSGANVLTF.